This TCR beta chain was documented in a study of OX40 agonist ivuxolimab in advanced cancers. Points from the study as a whole: On average, CD8+ T cells had more expanded clones than CD4+.

V gave up 6 bases and J gave up 1 base, with 8 bases separating them. There are 13 residues in the CDR3. In germline, CDR1 is MNHNY, CDR2 SVGAGI (reference sequence). Sequenced by immunoSEQ multiplex PCR; TCRdb stores in-frame clones only, minus some. The table shows tens of thousands of clones, with around 80% occurring only once. A word on this clone: Its antigen is not identified.

The receptor's source is an adult with an advanced solid tumor such as melanoma, head and neck, liver or kidney cancer. The chain links TRBV6-6 to TRBJ2-3, with D possibly being TRBD1 (5 bases). Sequencing used CD4+ or CD8+ T cells sorted from blood, obtained in a trial of the OX40 agonist ivuxolimab. The CDR3 DNA is TGTGCCAGCAGGGGGCATCGCACAGATACGCAGTATTTT. Protein: CASRGHRTDTQYF.